This T cell receptor (beta chain) originates from a study of blood T cell repertoires in COVID-19. Across the whole study: The cDNA or gDNA used as material had been derived from T cells, B-cell-depleted T cells, or PBMCs.

In the source study's methods: Amplified reference gene primers provided the basis for estimating nucleated cell counts. Assay: immunoSEQ multiplex PCR; the TCRdb copy retains only in-frame clones and omits some. D and trimming were read from the DNA, whereas the V and J calls and clone size are those reported in that table. The table has 200,000 or so clones, more than 75% seen once. Germline V CDR1 and CDR2: SGDLS, YYNGEE. The length of the CDR3 is 15 residues. J gave up 7 bases and V 0 bases, and 4 bases lay outside the gene matches. The sequence was obtained from a man aged 55 to 69 with acute or convalescent COVID-19. The chain carries TRBV9 and TRBJ1-4; 9 positions match TRBD1. Sample: peripheral blood. The CDR3 sequence: CASSVGTGDGEKLFF. CDR3 sequence (DNA): TGTGCCAGCAGCGTAGGGACAGGGGATGGTGAAAAACTGTTTTTT. Full variable domain (rest looked up from reference TRBV9 and TRBJ1-4): DSGVTQTPKHLITATGQRVTLRCSPRSGDLSVYWYQQSLDQGLQFLIQYYNGEERAKGNILERFSAQQFPDLHSELNLSSLELGDSALYFCASSVGTGDGEKLFFGSGTQLSVL.